The sequence of this TCR beta chain was determined in a study of beta chain features in type 1 diabetes (dated by TCRdb to 2016 to 2019). Context from the whole study: Patients and healthy donors did not differ in mean age, gender distribution, total cell number or subset yield. A total of 90 million to 140 million sorted cells were examined across all samples, and RNA yield correlated strongly with the number of cells per subset. Regulatory and stem cell-like memory subsets were isolated from only 8 patients and about 8 healthy donors, whereas naive and central memory subsets came from all 30 or so donors. In the study, recently diagnosed type 1 diabetes patients and matched healthy donors were compared on the TCRB repertoires of their sorted circulating CD4+ T cell subsets. Here is what the overall study found, with its caveats: Because small numbers of individuals were included in the HLA sub-analyses, any influence of HLA type on TCRB rearrangement was left unresolved. In all four CD4+ subsets, TCRB CDR3 length was moderately but significantly shorter in type 1 diabetes patients. At VDJ recombination sites, patients with type 1 diabetes made fewer insertions and deleted more nucleotides, a pattern implying thymic rearrangement abnormalities. Because cDNA was sequenced instead of genomic DNA, highly expressing activated cells could be over-represented, though the groups showed no difference in activation or CD3 levels. Naive, central memory and regulatory TCRB repertoires appeared to be more similar among patients than among healthy donors. Shorter templates might be favored by PCR, yet because patient and control samples were amplified and corrected together, any such skew would affect both groups equally.

This clone has just a few counts. The specificity of this receptor is unknown. No much larger clonotype is one base removed from it; base qualities were not supplied. V sheds 6 bases and J sheds 9 bases, leaving 12 bases between their ends. Including the terminal cysteine and phenylalanine, the CDR3 comprises 12 residues. Left in the record is the CDR3 DNA by itself, 36 bases read in frame from the first base. In the germline V gene, CDR1 corresponds to SNHLY and CDR2 to FYNNEI. The High Capacity cDNA Reverse Transcription Kit was used to reverse transcribe all of the isolated RNA, meaning that expressed TCRB transcripts were what got sequenced. Naive, central memory and regulatory T cell samples underwent deep immunoSEQ sequencing, averaging about 3.5 million total reads per sample. After sorted cells were lysed in RLT buffer, RNA was extracted with DNase-treated RNeasy Micro or Mini kits, with the choice depending on cell number. To prevent cross-contamination, each cell subset was processed individually, whereas patient and healthy donor samples were processed jointly. The immunoSEQ multiplex PCR was used to amplify TCRB sequences from cDNA, yielding 87-bp fragments that span the CDR3 region. The amplicons were sequenced using the Illumina HiSeq platform. As for how the authors treated the data: Synthetic template baselines were used to correct PCR bias computationally, reads within Hamming distance 2 were collapsed, and singletons that could not be merged were discarded. Reads were aligned against IMGT to assign V, D and J genes, CDR3 length and insertions or deletions at six rearrangement sites. Clonotype counts were normalized to sorted cell number within each subset before computing true diversity and Gini coefficients with the tcR R package. The overlap coefficient, calculated on TCRB nucleotide sequences, was used to quantify repertoire sharing. Out-of-frame TCRB sequences from naive cells were analyzed to stand in for the pre-selection repertoire. What TCRdb holds here is the immuneACCESS table cut down to in-frame rearrangements. Part of the clones is not present; checked against another copy, under half of the missing clones reflect an unresolved V gene, and the others are unexplained. V and J calls and clone size are copied from that table; D and trimming were computed from the DNA. Present in this sample are 500,000 to 700,000 clones, roughly a sixth of which were seen just once. The ten largest make up about 0.087% of the sample.

Each donor gave one peripheral blood draw, averaging roughly 100 mL, which was collected into heparinised tubes. A BD FACSAria II was used to sort naive, central memory, regulatory and stem cell-like memory CD4+ T cells with a panel that included CD45RO, CCR7, CD25, CD127, CD95 and CD27. Purity was above 98% for every sorted population. PBMCs were isolated immediately by Lymphoprep density gradient centrifugation and stained directly without culture. So that batch effects would be minimized, each experiment stained and sorted samples in pairs, pairing one healthy donor with one patient. The receptor was derived from a man aged 18 to 30 in good health. This chain is built from TRBV2 and TRBJ2-1, with the D gene call left open. Material for sequencing was naive CD4+ T cells from blood. The cell subset or site label of this sample denotes: true naive CD4+ T cells. The CDR3 here reads CASRLGLSEQFF. The DNA is TGTGCCAGCAGGCTAGGGCTGTCTGAGCAGTTCTTC.